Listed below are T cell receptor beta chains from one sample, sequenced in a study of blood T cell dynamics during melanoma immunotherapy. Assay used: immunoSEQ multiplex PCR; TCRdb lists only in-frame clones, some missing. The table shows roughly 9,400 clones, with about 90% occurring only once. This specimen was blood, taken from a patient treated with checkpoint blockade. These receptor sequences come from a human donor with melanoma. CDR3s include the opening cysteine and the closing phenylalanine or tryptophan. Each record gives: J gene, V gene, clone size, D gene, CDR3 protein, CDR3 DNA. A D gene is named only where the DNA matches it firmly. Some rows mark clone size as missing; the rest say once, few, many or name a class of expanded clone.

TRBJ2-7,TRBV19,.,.,CASSPIQGYEQYF,TGTGCCAGTAGTCCAATACAGGGTTACGAGCAGTACTTC
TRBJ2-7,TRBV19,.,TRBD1,CASSIWQGAYEQYF,TGTGCCAGTAGTATTTGGCAGGGGGCCTACGAGCAGTACTTC
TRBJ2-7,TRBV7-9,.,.,CASSRRGLQDHTYEQYF,TGTGCCAGCAGCCGCCGGGGCCTACAAGACCATACCTACGAGCAGTACTTC
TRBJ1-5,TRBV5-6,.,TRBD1,CASSLGRGQGLSQPQHF,TGTGCCAGCAGCTTGGGGAGGGGACAGGGGCTTAGCCAGCCCCAGCATTTT
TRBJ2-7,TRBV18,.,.,CASSPWGRGDYEQYF,TGTGCCAGCTCACCGTGGGGCAGGGGGGACTACGAGCAGTACTTC
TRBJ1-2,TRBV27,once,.,CASRPDGRNYGYTF,TGTGCCAGCAGACCGGACGGACGGAACTATGGCTACACCTTC
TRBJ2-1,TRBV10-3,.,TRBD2,CAIRVGQGVGLAGGPSYNEQFF,TGTGCCATCAGGGTGGGACAGGGAGTCGGACTAGCGGGAGGCCCTTCCTACAATGAGCAGTTCTTC
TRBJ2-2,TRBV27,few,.,CATGVRHNTGELFF,TGTGCCACCGGGGTCAGACACAACACCGGGGAGCTGTTTTTT
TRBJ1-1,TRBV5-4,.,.,CASSLRQAGEAFF,TGTGCCAGCAGCTTGCGCCAGGCTGGCGAAGCTTTCTTT
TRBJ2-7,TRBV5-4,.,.,CASSPSGSAYEQYF,TGTGCCAGCAGCCCCAGCGGGTCAGCCTACGAGCAGTACTTC
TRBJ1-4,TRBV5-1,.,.,CASSLGTSTNEKLFF,TGCGCCAGCAGCTTGGGCACCTCAACTAATGAAAAACTGTTTTTT
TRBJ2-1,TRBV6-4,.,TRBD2,CASSDWGLAGGPSEQFF,TGTGCCAGCAGTGACTGGGGGCTAGCGGGAGGGCCGTCCGAGCAGTTCTTC
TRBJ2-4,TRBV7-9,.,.,CASSPEGLAKNIQYF,TGTGCCAGCAGCCCTGAGGGGCTAGCCAAAAACATTCAGTACTTC
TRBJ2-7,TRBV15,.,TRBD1,CATSGTLTGSSYEQYF,TGTGCCACCAGCGGGACACTGACAGGGAGCTCCTACGAGCAGTACTTC
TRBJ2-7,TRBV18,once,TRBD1,CASSPPETGRKEQYF,TGTGCCAGCTCACCACCGGAGACAGGGAGAAAAGAGCAGTACTTC
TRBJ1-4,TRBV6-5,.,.,CASSYGPDEKLFF,TGTGCCAGCAGTTACGGGCCGGATGAAAAACTGTTTTTT
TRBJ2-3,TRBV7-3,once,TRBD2,CASSLIPWASGRLDTQYF,TGTGCCAGCAGCTTAATCCCCTGGGCTAGCGGGAGACTAGATACGCAGTATTTT
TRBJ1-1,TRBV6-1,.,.,CASFPGGNTEAFF,TGTGCCAGCTTCCCAGGAGGGAACACTGAAGCTTTCTTT
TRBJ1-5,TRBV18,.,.,CASSPRGDQPQHF,TGTGCCAGCTCACCCCGGGGGGATCAGCCCCAGCATTTT
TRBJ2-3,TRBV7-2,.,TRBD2,CASSPRGTSGRASTDTQYF,TGTGCCAGCAGCCCAAGGGGGACTAGCGGGAGGGCCTCCACAGATACGCAGTATTTT
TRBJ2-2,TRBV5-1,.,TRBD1,CASSFQGETGELFF,TGCGCCAGCAGCTTCCAGGGGGAAACCGGGGAGCTGTTTTTT
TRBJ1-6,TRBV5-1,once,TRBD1,CASSLGGTGASPLHF,TGCGCCAGCAGCTTGGGAGGGACAGGGGCTTCACCCCTCCACTTT
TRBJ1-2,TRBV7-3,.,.,CASSLTGTLGDGYTF,TGTGCCAGCAGCTTAACCGGGACACTCGGTGATGGCTACACCTTC
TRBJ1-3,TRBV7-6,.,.,CASSLGGTIYF,TGTGCCAGCAGCTTAGGTGGCACCATATATTTT
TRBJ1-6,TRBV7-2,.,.,CASSPQVPSPLHF,TGTGCCAGCAGCCCCCAGGTCCCTTCACCCCTCCACTTT
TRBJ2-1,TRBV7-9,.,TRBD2,CASSPVGLADNEQFF,TGTGCCAGCAGCCCAGTGGGACTAGCAGACAATGAGCAGTTCTTC
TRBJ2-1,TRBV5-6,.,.,CASSVVGGEQFF,TGTGCCAGCAGCGTTGTAGGGGGTGAGCAGTTCTTC
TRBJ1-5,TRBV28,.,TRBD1,CASSLTGGYQPQHF,TGTGCCAGCAGCCTAACAGGGGGCTATCAGCCCCAGCATTTT
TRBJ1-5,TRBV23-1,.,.,CASSQWDQPQHF,TGCGCCAGCAGTCAATGGGATCAGCCCCAGCATTTT
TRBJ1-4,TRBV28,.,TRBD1,CASSRDRGEKLFF,TGTGCCAGCAGTCGGGACAGGGGTGAAAAACTGTTTTTT
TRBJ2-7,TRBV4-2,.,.,CASSQDGRAYEQYF,TGTGCCAGCAGCCAAGATGGCAGGGCCTACGAGCAGTACTTC
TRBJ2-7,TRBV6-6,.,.,CASNPLGPSYEQYF,TGTGCCAGCAACCCCCTAGGCCCCTCTTACGAGCAGTACTTC
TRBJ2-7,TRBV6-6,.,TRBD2,CASSSPPSGDYYEQYF,TGTGCCAGCAGTTCCCCCCCTAGCGGGGATTACTACGAGCAGTACTTC
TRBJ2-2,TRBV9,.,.,CASSVGGTRELFF,TGTGCCAGCAGCGTAGGGGGGACCCGGGAGCTGTTTTTT
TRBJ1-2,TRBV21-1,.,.,CASRLGRQGDGYTF,TGTGCCAGCAGGCTGGGGAGACAGGGAGATGGCTACACCTTC
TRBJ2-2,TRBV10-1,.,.,CASSETGPHTGELFF,TGCGCCAGCAGTGAGACCGGACCCCACACCGGGGAGCTGTTTTTT
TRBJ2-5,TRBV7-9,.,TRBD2,CASRRGMRETQYF,TGTGCCAGCAGGCGGGGGATGAGAGAGACCCAGTACTTC